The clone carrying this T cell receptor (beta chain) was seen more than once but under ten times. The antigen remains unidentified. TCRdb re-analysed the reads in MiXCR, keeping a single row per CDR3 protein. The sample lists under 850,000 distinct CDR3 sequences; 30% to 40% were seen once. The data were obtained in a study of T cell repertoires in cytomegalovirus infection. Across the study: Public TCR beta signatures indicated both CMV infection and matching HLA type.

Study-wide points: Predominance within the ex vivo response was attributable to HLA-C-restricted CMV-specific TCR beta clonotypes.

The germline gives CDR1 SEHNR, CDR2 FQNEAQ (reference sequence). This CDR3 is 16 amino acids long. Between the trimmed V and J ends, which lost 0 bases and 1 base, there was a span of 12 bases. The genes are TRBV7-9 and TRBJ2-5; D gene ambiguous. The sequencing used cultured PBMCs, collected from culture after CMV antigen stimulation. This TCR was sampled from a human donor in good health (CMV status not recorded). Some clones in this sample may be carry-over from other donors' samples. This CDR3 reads CASSLAGTATQETQYF. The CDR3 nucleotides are TGTGCCAGCAGCTTAGCGGGCACGGCCACCCAAGAGACCCAGTACTTC.